This section outlines one TCR beta chain sequence together with its context. The CDR3 sequence is 14 residues long. V lost 1 base, J lost 0 bases, and 6 bases lay in between. Germline V gene data show CDR1 as LNHDA and CDR2 as SQIVND (reference sequence). The authors' processing: Scientists estimated how many nucleated cells there were by amplifying reference gene primers. Produced via immunoSEQ multiplex PCR; TCRdb's table is partial and in-frame only. That table furnishes V, J and clone size, whereas the DNA furnished D and trimming. Of 300,000 to 350,000 clones in the sample, about 85% are singletons; the top ten hold about 2%. The source of the sample is a study of blood T cell repertoires in COVID-19. Study overall: Sites across the United States, Italy and Spain contributed samples from acute and convalescent COVID-19. PBMCs, B-cell-depleted T cells, or T cells were the source of the cDNA or gDNA that made up the material.

The sequenced sample was peripheral blood. The clonotype originates from a man between 18 and 29 years old with active or convalescent COVID-19. This chain joins TRBV19 and TRBJ1-1; D remains unclear. CDR3 residues: CASSIGTMNTEAFF. DNA for the CDR3: TGTGCCAGTAGTATAGGCACAATGAACACTGAAGCTTTCTTT.